One and the same sample provided the 25 T cell receptor beta chains below, sequenced in a study. TCRdb re-derived calls from the 5' RACE reads in MiXCR, one entry per CDR3 protein. This table has roughly 54,000 distinct CDR3 sequences, 17% appearing once. Sequenced: naive CD4+ T cells sorted from blood. This sample's subset: naive CD4+ T cells, CD4+CD45RA+CD25-. These receptors were obtained from a female donor with breast cancer.

This clonotype was detected ten times or more. The CDR3 DNA reads TGCGCCAGCAGCGGAAAACAGGGGTTTACCTACAATGAGCAGTTCTTC. It translates to CASSGKQGFTYNEQFF. The chain recombines TRBV5-1 with TRBJ2-1; 7 positions agree with TRBD1. Germline loops: CDR1 SGHRS, CDR2 YFSETQ. The V and J ends lost 4 bases and 2 bases, in that order; junction bases with no gene match: 9. The CDR3 is made up of 16 amino acids.

Comments on this clonotype: At one of its ends the junction is not consistent with the germline gene, which may arise from a read error. The genes are TRBV5-1 and TRBJ2-7; TRBD1 might be the D (6 bases). The CDR3 contains 13 residues. Looked up from germline, CDR1 is SGHRS and CDR2 is YFSETQ. CDR3 sequence (DNA): TGCGGCAGCAGCTCCGACAGGAACTACGAGCAGTACTTC. Amino acids: CGSSSDRNYEQYF.

This clonotype occurred a few times. The chain employs TRBV7-2 and TRBJ1-1; 7 bases are shared with TRBD1. Germline assignment: CDR1 SGHTA and CDR2 FQGNSA. This CDR3 has 15 amino acids. V gave up 5 bases and J gave up 5 bases; unmatched junction bases: 11. The CDR3 bases are TGTGCCAGCAGCGCAACAGGGGTCCGGGGGACTGAAGCTTTCTTT. Its protein is CASSATGVRGTEAFF.

This clonotype showed up just once. A single base separates this from a much larger clone, so it may be a read error. The rearrangement joins TRBV29-1 to TRBJ1-1; D is undetermined. The CDR3 consists of 14 residues. In germline, CDR1 is SQVTM, CDR2 ANQGSEA. The CDR3 reads CSAEDLGGKTEAFF. CDR3 in DNA: TGCAGCGCTGAAGATCTTGGTGGGAAAACTGAAGCTTTCTTT.

There are a few counts of this clonotype. The chain joins TRBV6-5 to TRBJ1-1; 11 nucleotides align to TRBD1. Germline CDR1 is MNHEY and CDR2 is SVGAGI. J lost 9 bases, V lost 2 bases, and 5 bases had no gene match. The CDR3 runs to 14 residues. Here the CDR3 reads CASSYLGQGAQAFF. CDR3 nucleotides: TGTGCCAGCAGTTACCTAGGACAGGGGGCTCAAGCTTTCTTT.

This clonotype was detected only a few times. The V gene is TRBV7-9, the J gene TRBJ1-4; possible D gene TRBD1, 5 bases. Trimming took off 1 base at V and 8 bases at J, with 11 bases between the two ends. The germline CDR1 and CDR2 sequences are SEHNR and FQNEAQ (reference sequence). The CDR3 has 14 amino acids. CDR3 sequence reads: CASSLGTAGEKLFF. The CDR3 nucleotides are TGTGCCAGCAGCTTAGGTACAGCAGGGGAAAAACTGTTTTTT. The full variable domain, its missing parts supplied by reference TRBV7-9 and TRBJ1-4, is DTGVSQNPRHKITKRGQNVTFRCDPISEHNRLYWYRQTLGQGPEFLTYFQNEAQLEKSRLLSDRFSAERPKGSFSTLEIQRTEQGDSAMYLCASSLGTAGEKLFFGSGTQLSVL.

In this sample, this clonotype turned up once. For the CDR3, the DNA is TGCAGTGCCGAGGGTAGCGGGAGGAGGAAAGAGACCCAGTACTTC. It yields the protein CSAEGSGRRKETQYF. The V gene is TRBV20-1, the J gene TRBJ2-5, with 10 bases fitting TRBD2. Germline CDR1 reads DFQATT; CDR2 reads SNEGSKA (reference sequence). Losses at the gene ends were 6 bases for V and 3 bases for J; bases not matched to a gene: 10. CDR3 length equals 15 residues.

This chain links TRBV5-1 with TRBJ2-2; D call uncertain. V lost 0 bases and J lost 6, with 9 bases in between. Germline loops: CDR1 SGHRS, CDR2 YFSETQ. The CDR3 spans 14 residues. The CDR3 sequence is CASSLATEAGELFF. Written as DNA, the CDR3 is TGCGCCAGCAGCTTGGCCACTGAGGCCGGGGAGCTGTTTTTT.

This clonotype was counted between two and nine times. The chain employs TRBV7-9 and TRBJ2-3; 7 bases agree with TRBD2. Unmatched junction bases numbered 5, after V lost 5 bases and J lost 0 bases. CDR1 is SEHNR, CDR2 FQNEAQ, per germline (reference sequence). The CDR3 is 15 residues long. The CDR3 DNA is TGTGCCAGCAGCGAACTAGCGACTAGCACAGATACGCAGTATTTT. This codes for CASSELATSTDTQYF.

This rearrangement joins TRBV7-2 to TRBJ1-2; TRBD1 is a possible D gene (5 bases). Germline V gene lookup returns CDR1 SGHTA and CDR2 FQGNSA. The CDR3 runs 15 residues. Trimming left V 5 bases short and J 4 bases short, with 17 bases between. The CDR3 here is CASSGPPKRGYGYTF. DNA of the CDR3: TGTGCCAGCAGCGGACCTCCGAAAAGGGGCTATGGCTACACCTTC.

A few counts support this clonotype. The chain recombines TRBV20-1 with TRBJ1-1; D is undetermined. V lost 0 bases to trimming and J lost 0 bases, with 11 bases between them. Per germline, CDR1 DFQATT and CDR2 SNEGSKA (reference sequence). This CDR3 comprises 15 residues. The CDR3 sequence: CSARDLRGMNTEAFF. The CDR3 DNA follows: TGCAGTGCTAGAGATCTACGCGGAATGAACACTGAAGCTTTCTTT.

The chain employs TRBV27 and TRBJ1-2, with D maybe TRBD1 (6 bases). Trimming shortened V by 3 bases and J by 8 bases, and 16 bases separated the two germline ends. CDR3 length equals 14 residues. The germline V gene has CDR1 MNHEY and CDR2 SMNVEV (reference sequence). The CDR3 sequence: CASSLRAGAAGYTF. The DNA for the CDR3 is TGTGCCAGCAGTTTGAGGGCAGGGGCCGCCGGCTACACCTTC.

This clonotype was counted at least ten times. The chain carries TRBV20-1 and TRBJ2-5; 13 bases align to TRBD2. From germline, CDR1 is DFQATT and CDR2 SNEGSKA (reference sequence). This CDR3 region has 15 residues. The J segment lost 3 bases and the V segment lost 0 bases, leaving 1 base of the junction unmatched. CDR3 sequence: CSARDGTSGKETQYF. The CDR3 region has the DNA TGCAGTGCTAGAGATGGGACTAGCGGGAAAGAGACCCAGTACTTC.

This sequence joins TRBV6-2 or TRBV6-3 and TRBJ1-5; the D gene is possibly TRBD1 (6 bases). The CDR3 consists of 14 residues. Germline V CDR1 and CDR2: MNHEY, SVGEGT. Trimming removed 0 bases from V and 4 bases from J, with 7 bases in between. The DNA of the CDR3 is TGTGCCAGCAGTTACTCAGGGGGAAATCAGCCCCAGCATTTT. It encodes CASSYSGGNQPQHF.

The chain employs TRBV12-3 or TRBV12-4 and TRBJ1-5; D is perhaps TRBD1 (5 bases). This CDR3 contains 14 residues. The V end was cut by 1 base, the J end by 5 bases, with 9 bases between. The DNA for the CDR3 is TGTGCCAGCAGTTTAGATAGGGGAGATCAGCCCCAGCATTTT. Encoded protein: CASSLDRGDQPQHF.

This clonotype was seen more than once but under ten times. The junction departs from the called germline gene at one end, perhaps through a read error. J is TRBJ1-4 and V is TRBV9; no reliable D call. CDR3 length equals 17 residues. Germline V gives CDR1 SGDLS, CDR2 YYNGEE. The CDR3 is CASSVAVTAATNENLFF. The CDR3 nucleotides are TGTGCCAGCAGCGTAGCTGTGACGGCCGCAACTAATGAAAATCTGTTTTTT. Full variable domain (rest looked up from reference TRBV9 and TRBJ1-4): DSGVTQTPKHLITATGQRVTLRCSPRSGDLSVYWYQQSLDQGLQFLIQYYNGEERAKGNILERFSAQQFPDLHSELNLSSLELGDSALYFCASSVAVTAATNENLFFGSGTQLSVL.

The chain couples TRBV29-1 to TRBJ1-1, with D possibly TRBD1 on 5 matching bases. Germline V gene data show CDR1 as SQVTM and CDR2 as ANQGSEA. The CDR3 loop spans 13 amino acids. V lost 2 bases to trimming and J lost 3 bases, with 10 bases between them. The CDR3 bases are TGCAGCGTTGAATTGGGGGAGGACACTGAAGCTTTCTTT. Its protein product is CSVELGEDTEAFF.

This clonotype was recorded a few times. The chain uses TRBV5-1 and TRBJ1-2, with D possibly matching TRBD1 (5 bases). Germline CDR1 and CDR2: SGHRS and YFSETQ. With 2 bases removed from V and 4 bases from J, the gap between germline ends came to 15 bases. The CDR3 extends over 15 amino acids. DNA of the CDR3: TGCGCCAGCAGCTTTCGGGACGAGAGCCTCTATGGCTACACCTTC. This codes for CASSFRDESLYGYTF.

On this clonotype itself: A much bigger clone sits one base away, suggesting this may be a read error. This rearrangement joins TRBV4-2 to TRBJ2-6, with D perhaps being TRBD1 or TRBD2 (5 bases each). The germline CDR1 and CDR2 sequences are LGHNA and YNFKEQ. The CDR3 spans 16 residues. The CDR3 nucleotides read TGTGCCAGCAGCCAAGATCAGAACTCTGGGGGCAACGTCCTGACTTTC. It encodes CASSQDQNSGGNVLTF.

Only a few counts were recorded for this clonotype. The chain is built from TRBV4-3 and TRBJ2-5; D is perhaps TRBD1 (6 bases). V was pared by 4 bases and J by 4 bases, with 16 bases between. There are 15 residues in the CDR3. Germline V CDR1 and CDR2: LGHNA, YSLEER. The CDR3, as DNA: TGCGCCAGCAGCCCGGAACACAGGGTAGGAGAGACCCAGTACTTC. It encodes CASSPEHRVGETQYF.

The rearrangement uses TRBV5-1 and TRBJ1-1; TRBD1 agrees at 8 bases. Trimming cost V 4 bases and J 4 bases; bases outside gene matches: 9. There are 15 residues in the CDR3. Per the germline V gene, CDR1 is SGHRS and CDR2 is YFSETQ. Written as DNA, the CDR3 is TGCGCCAGCAGCCCTGGACAGGGATGGAGCACTGAAGCTTTCTTT. It encodes CASSPGQGWSTEAFF.

This clonotype was counted between two and nine times. CDR3 sequence reads: CASSFSGGQETQYF. CDR3 nucleotide sequence: TGCGCCAGCAGCTTTAGCGGGGGACAAGAGACCCAGTACTTC. The rearrangement joins TRBV5-1 to TRBJ2-5; 9 bases fit TRBD2. The germline CDR1 and CDR2 sequences are SGHRS and YFSETQ. The CDR3 sequence is 14 residues long. The V segment lost 2 bases and the J segment 2 bases; nucleotides outside the gene matches: 1.

This clonotype was picked up many times. The CDR3 does not close with the conserved phenylalanine or tryptophan, likely indicating a read error. The DNA is left out, because the CDR3 cannot be placed on it with certainty; the CDR3 is given as TCRdb lists it. The chain has TRBV20-1 and TRBJ2-7; TRBD2 is the table's D call and was not checked against the DNA. The CDR3 numbers 12 amino acids, ends counted. Germline V gene sequence: CDR1 DFQATT, CDR2 SNEGSKA (reference sequence). CDR3 sequence: CSARGASGPPTY.

This clonotype was counted only a few times. The rearrangement joins TRBV7-2 to TRBJ2-2, with TRBD2 as a possible D gene (6 bases). Trimming took off 3 bases at V and 4 bases at J, with 9 bases between the two ends. The CDR3 covers 14 residues. CDR1 and CDR2 from the germline V gene are SGHTA and FQGNSA. CDR3 region: CASSFGGITGELFF. The CDR3 DNA sequence: TGTGCCAGCAGCTTCGGGGGTATCACCGGGGAGCTGTTTTTT. Using reference TRBV7-2 and TRBJ2-2 for the parts outside the CDR3, the full variable domain is GAGVSQSPSNKVTEKGKDVELRCDPISGHTALYWYRQSLGQGLEFLIYFQGNSAPDKSGLPSDRFSAERTGGSVSTLTIQRTQQEDSAVYLCASSFGGITGELFFGEGSRLTVL.

Many counts were recorded for this clonotype. The V call is TRBV20-1, the J call TRBJ1-5; D is unclear. V gave up 0 bases and J gave up 7 bases, with 25 bases separating them. CDR3 length equals 18 residues. Germline V gene data show CDR1 as DFQATT and CDR2 as SNEGSKA (reference sequence). Here the CDR3 DNA reads TGCAGTGCTAGAGATCTTAGGGTAGAATGGGCCCAGATCCAGCCCCAGCATTTT. It translates to CSARDLRVEWAQIQPQHF.